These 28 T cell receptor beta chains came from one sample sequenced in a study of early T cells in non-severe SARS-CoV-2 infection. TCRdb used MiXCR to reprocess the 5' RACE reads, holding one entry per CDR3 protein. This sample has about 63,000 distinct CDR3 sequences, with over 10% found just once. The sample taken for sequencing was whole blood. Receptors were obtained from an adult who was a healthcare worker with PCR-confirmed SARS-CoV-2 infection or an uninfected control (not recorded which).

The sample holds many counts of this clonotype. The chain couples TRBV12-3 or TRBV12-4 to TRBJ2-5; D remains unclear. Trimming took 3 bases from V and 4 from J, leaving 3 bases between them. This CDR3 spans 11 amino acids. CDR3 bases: TGTGCCAGCAGTTTCGCAGAGACCCAGTACTTC. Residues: CASSFAETQYF.

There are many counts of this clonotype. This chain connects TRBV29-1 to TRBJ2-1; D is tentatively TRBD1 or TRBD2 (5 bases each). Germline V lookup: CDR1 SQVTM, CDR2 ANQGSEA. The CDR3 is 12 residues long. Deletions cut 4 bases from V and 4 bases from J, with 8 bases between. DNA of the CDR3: TGCAGCGTTGGGGACGGATACAATGAGCAGTTCTTC. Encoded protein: CSVGDGYNEQFF.

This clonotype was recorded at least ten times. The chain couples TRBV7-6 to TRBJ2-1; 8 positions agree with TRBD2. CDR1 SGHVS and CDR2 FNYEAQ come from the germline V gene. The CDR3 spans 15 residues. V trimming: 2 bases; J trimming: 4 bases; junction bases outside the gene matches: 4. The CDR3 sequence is CASSLTAGEYNEQFF. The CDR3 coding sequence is TGTGCCAGCAGCTTAACAGCGGGGGAGTACAATGAGCAGTTCTTC.

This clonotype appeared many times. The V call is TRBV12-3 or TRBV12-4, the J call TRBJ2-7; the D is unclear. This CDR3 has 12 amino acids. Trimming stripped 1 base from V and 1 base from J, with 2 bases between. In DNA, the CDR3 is TGTGCCAGCAGTTTAGAGTCCTACGAGCAGTACTTC. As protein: CASSLESYEQYF.

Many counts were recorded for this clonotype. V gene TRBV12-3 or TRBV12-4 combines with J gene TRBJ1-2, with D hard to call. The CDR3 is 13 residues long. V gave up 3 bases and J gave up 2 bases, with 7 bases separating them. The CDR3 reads CASSLVVNYGYTF. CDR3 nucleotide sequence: TGTGCCAGCAGTTTGGTAGTCAACTATGGCTACACCTTC.

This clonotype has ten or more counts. DNA for the CDR3: TGCGCCAGCAGCCAAGATTACTTGGGCGGAAACACCATATATTTT. It codes for CASSQDYLGGNTIYF. The chain couples TRBV4-3 to TRBJ1-3; D unclear. V was cut by 0 bases and J by 4 bases, with 10 bases left in between. The germline V gene has CDR1 LGHNA and CDR2 YSLEER. The CDR3 runs 15 residues.

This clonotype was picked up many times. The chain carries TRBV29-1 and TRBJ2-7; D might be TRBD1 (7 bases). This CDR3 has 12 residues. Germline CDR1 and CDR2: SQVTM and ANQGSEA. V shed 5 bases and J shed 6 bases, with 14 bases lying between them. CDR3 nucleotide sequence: TGCAGCGTTCGCAGGGGGGCTTCCGAGCAGTACTTC. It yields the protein CSVRRGASEQYF.

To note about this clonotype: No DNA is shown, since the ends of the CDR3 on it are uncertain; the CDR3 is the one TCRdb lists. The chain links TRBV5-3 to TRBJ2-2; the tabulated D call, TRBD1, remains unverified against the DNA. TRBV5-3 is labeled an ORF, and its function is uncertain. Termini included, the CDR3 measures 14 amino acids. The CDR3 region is CARSSPGGAGSCFF.

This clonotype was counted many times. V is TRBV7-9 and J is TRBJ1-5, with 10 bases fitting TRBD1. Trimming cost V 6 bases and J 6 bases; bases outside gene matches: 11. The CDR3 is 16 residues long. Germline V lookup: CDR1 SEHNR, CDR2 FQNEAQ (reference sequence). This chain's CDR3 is CASSLSGTGEGQPQHF. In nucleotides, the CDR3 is TGTGCCAGCAGTTTGTCCGGGACAGGGGAAGGTCAGCCCCAGCATTTT. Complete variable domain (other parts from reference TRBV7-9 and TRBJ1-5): DTGVSQNPRHKITKRGQNVTFRCDPISEHNRLYWYRQTLGQGPEFLTYFQNEAQLEKSRLLSDRFSAERPKGSFSTLEIQRTEQGDSAMYLCASSLSGTGEGQPQHFGDGTRLSIL.

CDR3 coding DNA: TGTGCCAGCAGCGCTGGAGACTCTGAAGCTTTCTTT. This codes for CASSAGDSEAFF. The V call is TRBV7-9, the J call TRBJ1-1; D remains ambiguous. Trimming removed 5 bases at V and 6 bases at J, with 10 bases between. CDR1 and CDR2 (germline): SEHNR, FQNEAQ (reference sequence). This CDR3 region has 12 residues.

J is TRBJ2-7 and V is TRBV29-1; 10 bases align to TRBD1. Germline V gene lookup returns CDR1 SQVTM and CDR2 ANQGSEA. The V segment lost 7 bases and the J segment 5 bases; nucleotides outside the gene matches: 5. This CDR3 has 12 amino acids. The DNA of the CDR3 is TGCAGCGCTGAGACAGGGGGCGACGAGCAGTACTTC. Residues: CSAETGGDEQYF.

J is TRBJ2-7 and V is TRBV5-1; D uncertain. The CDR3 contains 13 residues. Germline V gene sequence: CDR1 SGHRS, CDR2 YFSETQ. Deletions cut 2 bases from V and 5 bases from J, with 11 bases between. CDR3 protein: CASSFGPPNEQYF. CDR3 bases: TGCGCCAGCAGCTTTGGACCCCCAAACGAGCAGTACTTC.

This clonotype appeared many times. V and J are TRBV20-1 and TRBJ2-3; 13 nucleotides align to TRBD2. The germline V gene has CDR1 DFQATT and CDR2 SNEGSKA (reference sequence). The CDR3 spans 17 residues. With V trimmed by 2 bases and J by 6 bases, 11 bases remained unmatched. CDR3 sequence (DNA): TGCAGTGCTAGACCCTATCGGACTAGCGGGAGAATGGATACGCAGTATTTT. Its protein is CSARPYRTSGRMDTQYF.

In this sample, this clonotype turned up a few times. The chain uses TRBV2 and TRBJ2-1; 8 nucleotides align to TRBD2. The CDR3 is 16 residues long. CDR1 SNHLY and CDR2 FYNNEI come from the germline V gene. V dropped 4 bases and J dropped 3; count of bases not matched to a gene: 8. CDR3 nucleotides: TGTGCCAGCAGTGTAACTAGCGGAAAACTCTACAATGAGCAGTTCTTC. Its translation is CASSVTSGKLYNEQFF.

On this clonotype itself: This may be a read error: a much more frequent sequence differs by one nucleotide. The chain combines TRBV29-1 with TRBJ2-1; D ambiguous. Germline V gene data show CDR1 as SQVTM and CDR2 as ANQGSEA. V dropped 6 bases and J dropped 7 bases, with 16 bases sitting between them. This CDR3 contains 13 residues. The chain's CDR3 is CSVARRLGNEQFF. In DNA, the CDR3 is TGCAGCGTGGCCCGGCGGTTGGGAAATGAGCAGTTCTTC.

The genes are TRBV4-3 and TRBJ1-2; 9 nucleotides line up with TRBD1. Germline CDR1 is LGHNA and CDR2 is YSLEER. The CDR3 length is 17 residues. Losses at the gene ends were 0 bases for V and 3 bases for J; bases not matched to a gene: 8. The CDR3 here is CASSQDPGGQGHYGYTF. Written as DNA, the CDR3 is TGCGCCAGCAGCCAAGATCCGGGGGGACAGGGCCACTATGGCTACACCTTC.

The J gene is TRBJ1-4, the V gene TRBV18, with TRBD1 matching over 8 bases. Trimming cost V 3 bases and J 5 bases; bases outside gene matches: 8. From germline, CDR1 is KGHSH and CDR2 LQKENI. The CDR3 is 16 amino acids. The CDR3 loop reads CASSPTRQGTNEKLFF. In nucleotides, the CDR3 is TGTGCCAGCTCACCTACAAGACAGGGGACGAATGAAAAACTGTTTTTT.

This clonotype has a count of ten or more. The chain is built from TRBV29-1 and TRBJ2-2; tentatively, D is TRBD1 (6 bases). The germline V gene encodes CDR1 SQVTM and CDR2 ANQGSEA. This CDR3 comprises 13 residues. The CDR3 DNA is TGCCCCCTCCAGGGGATTTCCACCGGGGAGCTGTTTTTT. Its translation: CPLQGISTGELFF.

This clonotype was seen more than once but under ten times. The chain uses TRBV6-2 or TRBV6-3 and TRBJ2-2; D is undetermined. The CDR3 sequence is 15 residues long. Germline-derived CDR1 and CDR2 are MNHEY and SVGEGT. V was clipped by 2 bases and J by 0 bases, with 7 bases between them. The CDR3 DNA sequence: TGTGCCAGCAGTTACGTGAATCCGAACACCGGGGAGCTGTTTTTT. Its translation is CASSYVNPNTGELFF.

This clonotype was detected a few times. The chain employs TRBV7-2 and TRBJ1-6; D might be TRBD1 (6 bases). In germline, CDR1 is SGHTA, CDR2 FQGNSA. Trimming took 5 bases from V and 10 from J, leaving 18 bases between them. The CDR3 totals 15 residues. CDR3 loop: CASSLEFAGDSPLHF. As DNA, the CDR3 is TGTGCCAGCAGCCTCGAATTTGCAGGGGACTCACCCCTCCACTTT.

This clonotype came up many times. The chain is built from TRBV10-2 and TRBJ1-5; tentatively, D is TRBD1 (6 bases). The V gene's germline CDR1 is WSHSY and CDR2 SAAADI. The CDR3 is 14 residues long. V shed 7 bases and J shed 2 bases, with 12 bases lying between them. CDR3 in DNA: TGCGCCAGCATGGGGGGCGGGGGCAATCAGCCCCAGCATTTT. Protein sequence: CASMGGGGNQPQHF.

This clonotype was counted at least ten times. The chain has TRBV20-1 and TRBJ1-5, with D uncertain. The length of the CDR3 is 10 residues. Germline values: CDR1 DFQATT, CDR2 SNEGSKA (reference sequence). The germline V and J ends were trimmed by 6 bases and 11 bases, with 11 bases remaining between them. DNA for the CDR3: TGCAGTGCCCTGGATGGGTCCCAGCATTTT. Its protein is CSALDGSQHF.

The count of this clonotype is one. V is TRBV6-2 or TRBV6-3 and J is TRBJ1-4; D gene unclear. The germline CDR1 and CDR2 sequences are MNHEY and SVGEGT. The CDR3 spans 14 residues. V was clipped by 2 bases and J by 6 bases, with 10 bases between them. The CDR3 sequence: CASSYAGLDEKLFF. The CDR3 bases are TGTGCCAGCAGTTACGCCGGGCTTGATGAAAAACTGTTTTTT.

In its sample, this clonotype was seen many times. As DNA, the CDR3 is TGCGCCAGCAGCTCGGGACTAGCGGGGGCCCCCTCCTACAATGAGCAGTTCTTC. As protein: CASSSGLAGAPSYNEQFF. The chain employs TRBV5-1 and TRBJ2-1; 14 bases align to TRBD2. The germline V gene encodes CDR1 SGHRS and CDR2 YFSETQ. This CDR3 is built from 18 residues. V was pared by 3 bases and J by 0 bases, with 5 bases of the junction left unmatched.

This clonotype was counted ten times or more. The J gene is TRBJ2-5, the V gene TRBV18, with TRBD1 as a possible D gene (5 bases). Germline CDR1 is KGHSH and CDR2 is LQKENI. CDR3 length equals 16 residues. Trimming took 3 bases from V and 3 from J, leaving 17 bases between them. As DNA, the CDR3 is TGTGCCAGCTCACCCCTCCAGGACATACCTAAAGAGACCCAGTACTTC. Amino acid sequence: CASSPLQDIPKETQYF.

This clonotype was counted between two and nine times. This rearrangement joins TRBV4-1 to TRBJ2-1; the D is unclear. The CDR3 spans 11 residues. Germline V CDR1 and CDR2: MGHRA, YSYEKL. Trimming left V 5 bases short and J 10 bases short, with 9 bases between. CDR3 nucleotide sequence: TGCGCCAGCAGCAGGGCGCAGGAGCAGTTCTTC. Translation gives CASSRAQEQFF.

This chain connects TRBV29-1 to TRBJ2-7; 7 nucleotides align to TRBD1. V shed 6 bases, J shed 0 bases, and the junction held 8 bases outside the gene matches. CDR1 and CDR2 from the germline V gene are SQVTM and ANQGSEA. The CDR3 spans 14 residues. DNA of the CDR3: TGCAGCGTCTTGACAGGGCCAAGCTCCTACGAGCAGTACTTC. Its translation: CSVLTGPSSYEQYF.

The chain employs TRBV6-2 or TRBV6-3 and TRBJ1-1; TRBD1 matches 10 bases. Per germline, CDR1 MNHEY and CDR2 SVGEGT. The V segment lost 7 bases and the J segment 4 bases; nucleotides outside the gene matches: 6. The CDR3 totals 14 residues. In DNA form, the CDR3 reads TGTGCCAGCAAGCCGGACAGGGGGACCACTGAAGCTTTCTTT. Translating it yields CASKPDRGTTEAFF.